These 2 T cell receptor beta chains share one sample of origin, sequenced in a study of blood T cell repertoires in COVID-19. Generated by immunoSEQ multiplex PCR, the TCRdb table keeps only in-frame clones and is missing some. The data show some 130,000 clones, with approximately 86% seen just once and about an eighth held by the top ten. Sequencing was done on a sample of peripheral blood. The receptors come from an older woman with COVID-19, enrolled during active disease.

This chain uses TRBV6-5 with TRBJ2-1; 9 bases line up with TRBD1. V was clipped by 0 bases and J by 4 bases; unmatched bases: 4. The germline CDR1 and CDR2 sequences are MNHEY and SVGAGI. This CDR3 comprises 16 residues. The CDR3 is CASSYSWGQGYNEQFF. CDR3 nucleotides: TGTGCCAGCAGTTACTCATGGGGACAGGGTTACAATGAGCAGTTCTTC.

This clone showed up many times. J is TRBJ2-1 and V is TRBV19, with TRBD1 matching over 9 bases. Looked up from germline, CDR1 is LNHDA and CDR2 is SQIVND (reference sequence). Trimming took 7 bases from V and 7 from J; bases not matched to a gene: 8. The CDR3 is 14 amino acids. CDR3 bases: TGTGCCAGTACCCGAGGGACAGGGCGGAATGAGCAGTTCTTC. This codes for CASTRGTGRNEQFF.